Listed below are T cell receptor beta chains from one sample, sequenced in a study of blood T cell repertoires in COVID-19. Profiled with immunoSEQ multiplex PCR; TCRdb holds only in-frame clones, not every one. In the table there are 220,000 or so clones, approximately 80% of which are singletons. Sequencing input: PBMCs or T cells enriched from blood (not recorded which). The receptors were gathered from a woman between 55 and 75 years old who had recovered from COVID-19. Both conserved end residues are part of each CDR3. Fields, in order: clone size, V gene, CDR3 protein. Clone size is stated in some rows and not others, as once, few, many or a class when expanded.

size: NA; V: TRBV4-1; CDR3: CASSPEDMSNQPQHF
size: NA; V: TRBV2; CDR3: CASNVLSNQPQHF
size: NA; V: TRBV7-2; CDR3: CASSLAGRTDTQYF
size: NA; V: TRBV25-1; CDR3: CASSEARAGNTIYF
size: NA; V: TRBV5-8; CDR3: CASSLSGRAFGQFF
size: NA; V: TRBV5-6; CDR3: CASSFYRSPLHF
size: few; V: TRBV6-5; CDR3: CASRPRGEREQYF
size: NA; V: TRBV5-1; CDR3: CASSPGGSGRDNEQFF
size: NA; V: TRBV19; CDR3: CASSDRGGNQPQHF
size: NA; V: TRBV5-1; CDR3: CASSLTVPDNEQFF
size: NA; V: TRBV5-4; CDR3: CASSLVQERAYGYTF
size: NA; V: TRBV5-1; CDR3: CASSYGTGGTDTQYF
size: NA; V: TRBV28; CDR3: CAAASMGSPLHF
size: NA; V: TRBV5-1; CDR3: CASSPTPGGAGELFF
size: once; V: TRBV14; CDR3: CASSQGRGASEGEQYF
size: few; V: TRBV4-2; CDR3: CASSQEGRGHEQFF
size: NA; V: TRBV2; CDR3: CASRSGTAQVEAFF
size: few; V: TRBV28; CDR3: CASSLWEIQGNYGYTF
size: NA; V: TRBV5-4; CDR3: CASSLAWTSGTLNEQFF
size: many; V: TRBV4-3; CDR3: CASSQDPSGGAIDTQYF
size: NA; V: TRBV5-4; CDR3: CASSVGAGDRGYTF
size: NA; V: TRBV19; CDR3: CASSTTGTDTQYF
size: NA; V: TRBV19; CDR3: CASSVGEVNTEAFF
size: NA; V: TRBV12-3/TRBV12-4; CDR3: CASRGTYEQYF
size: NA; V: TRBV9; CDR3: CASSSPGTGAGNTIYF
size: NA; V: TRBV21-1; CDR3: CASSGRRDRVFSEQYF
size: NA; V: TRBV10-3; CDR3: CATGGTGMGLNTEAFF
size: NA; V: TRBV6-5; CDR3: CASSPGQGREAFF
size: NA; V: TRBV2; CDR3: CASSGQGGETQYF
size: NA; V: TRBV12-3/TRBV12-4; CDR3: CASSLGSYYGYTF
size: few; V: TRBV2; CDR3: CASTERADPVYEQYF
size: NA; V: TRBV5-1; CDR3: CASSFRSGTPQQTQYF
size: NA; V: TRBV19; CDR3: CASSIPGRFSYGYTF
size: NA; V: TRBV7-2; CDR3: CASSFAGGKAKNIQYF
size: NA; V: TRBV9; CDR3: CASSARQGPNYGYTF
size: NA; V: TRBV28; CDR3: CASSFGGRGGQETQYF
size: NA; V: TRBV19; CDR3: CASSPEDRAQGHEQFF
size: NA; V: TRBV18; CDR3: CASSLGARDTQYF
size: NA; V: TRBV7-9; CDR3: CASSPPAGYNEQFF
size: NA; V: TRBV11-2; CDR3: CVSSSRTGSGDEQFF
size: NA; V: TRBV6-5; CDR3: CASKESVTDTQYF
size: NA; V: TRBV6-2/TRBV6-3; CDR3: CASSYSSGVTQETQYF
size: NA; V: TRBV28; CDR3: CASSSDQLAGVAEQYF
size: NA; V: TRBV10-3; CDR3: CAISGTSHTDTQYF
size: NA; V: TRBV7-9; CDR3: CASSPRQGFGNTIYF
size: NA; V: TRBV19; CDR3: CASRSGQGFGQPQHF
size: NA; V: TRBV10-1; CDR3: CASSGGLAGGSSHEQYF
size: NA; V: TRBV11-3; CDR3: CASSSDTGVGYTF
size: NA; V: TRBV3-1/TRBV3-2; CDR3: CASSGRLGGVGNEQFF
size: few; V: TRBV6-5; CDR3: CASSYQGGNEAFF
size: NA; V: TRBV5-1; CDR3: CASRLRQAYGYTF
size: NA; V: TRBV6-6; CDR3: CASSYPGQGNQPQHF
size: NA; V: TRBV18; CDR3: CASSRPGQGNEQYF
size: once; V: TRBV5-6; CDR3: CASSQVTGGQGYTF
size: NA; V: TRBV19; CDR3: CASSKQGQRSNQPQHF